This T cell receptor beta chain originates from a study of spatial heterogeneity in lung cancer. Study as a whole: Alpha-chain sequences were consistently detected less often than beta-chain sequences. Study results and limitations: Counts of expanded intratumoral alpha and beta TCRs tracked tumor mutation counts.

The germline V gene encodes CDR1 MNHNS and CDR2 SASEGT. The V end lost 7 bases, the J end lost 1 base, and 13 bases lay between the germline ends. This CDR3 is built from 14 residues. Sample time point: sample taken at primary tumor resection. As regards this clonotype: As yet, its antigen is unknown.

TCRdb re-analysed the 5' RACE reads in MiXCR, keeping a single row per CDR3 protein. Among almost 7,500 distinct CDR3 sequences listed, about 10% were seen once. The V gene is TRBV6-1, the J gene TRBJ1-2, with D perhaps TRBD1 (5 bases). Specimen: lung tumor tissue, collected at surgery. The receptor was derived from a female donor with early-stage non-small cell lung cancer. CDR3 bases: TGTGCCAGCATTTCGTCAGGGAATAACTATGGCTACACCTTC. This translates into CASISSGNNYGYTF.